The 30 T cell receptor beta chains in this list originate from one sample, sequenced in a study of Graves' ophthalmopathy and Graves' hyperthyroidism. Using RNA transcripts, the TCR beta CDR3 regions were amplified. The workflow started with a first-round RT-PCR run with HTBI primers and then moved on to a second-round multiplex PCR. MiXCR, applied by TCRdb to the multiplex PCR reads, yields one record per CDR3 protein. The data hold hundreds of thousands of distinct CDR3 sequences, with roughly 41% observed a single time. Specimen: peripheral blood. Receptors originate from an adult man with Graves' ophthalmopathy.

This clonotype was detected many times. The V gene is TRBV15, the J gene TRBJ1-4, with D maybe TRBD1 (6 bases). The CDR3 loop spans 15 amino acids. Deletions cut 4 bases from V and 8 bases from J, with 17 bases between. CDR1 and CDR2 from the germline V gene are LNHNV and YYDKDF (reference sequence). CDR3 sequence reads: CATSTRTGTGEKLFF. The CDR3 DNA follows: TGTGCCACCAGCACAAGAACAGGGACCGGGGAAAAACTGTTTTTT.

The V and J genes are TRBV10-3 and TRBJ2-7; D gene uncertain. Trimming shortened V by 4 bases and J by 0 bases, and 13 bases separated the two germline ends. Per germline, CDR1 ENHRY and CDR2 SYGVKD. The CDR3 consists of 15 residues. In DNA form, the CDR3 reads TGTGCCATCAGTGGGGCCAGCCCGAGCTCCTACGAGCAGTACTTC. It is translated as CAISGASPSSYEQYF.

This clonotype has more than one count but fewer than ten. The chain carries TRBV7-3 and TRBJ2-5; D not resolved. In germline, CDR1 is SGHTA, CDR2 FQGTGA. The CDR3 has 14 amino acids. Trimming removed 8 bases from V and 5 bases from J, with 18 bases in between. In nucleotides, the CDR3 is TGTGCCAGCTCACCCCAACCGGCAATGGAGACCCAGTACTTC. Its protein product is CASSPQPAMETQYF.

This clonotype has just a few counts. This chain links TRBV19 with TRBJ2-2; perhaps TRBD2 as D (5 bases). Germline CDR1 is LNHDA and CDR2 is SQIVND (reference sequence). The CDR3 sequence is 13 residues long. V dropped 6 bases and J dropped 6 bases, with 11 bases sitting between them. CDR3 sequence: CASSRFGAGELFF. In DNA, the CDR3 is TGTGCCAGTAGCCGATTCGGGGCCGGGGAGCTGTTTTTT.

The chain uses TRBV5-1 and TRBJ1-1, with D uncertain. In germline, CDR1 is SGHRS, CDR2 YFSETQ. The CDR3 runs 12 residues. The ends were cut back, 0 bases at V and 7 bases at J, with 7 bases in the middle. For the CDR3, the DNA is TGCGCCAGCAGCTTGGGTGGGATTGAAGCTTTCTTT. Translated, it gives CASSLGGIEAFF.

This clonotype was recorded at least ten times. The chain recombines TRBV25-1 with TRBJ1-4; weak D call: TRBD1 (6 bases). Per the germline V gene, CDR1 is MGHDK and CDR2 is SYGVNS. This CDR3 has 14 residues. The V end was cut by 5 bases, the J end by 8 bases, with 15 bases between. CDR3 region: CASSHNRVEEKLFF. DNA for the CDR3: TGTGCCAGCAGTCATAACAGGGTGGAGGAAAAACTGTTTTTT.

In regard to this clonotype: An end of the junction differs from the germline gene, which may be a read error. The chain recombines TRBV11-1 with TRBJ1-6; a weak D match, TRBD1 (5 bases). The length of the CDR3 is 17 residues. Germline V gene lookup returns CDR1 SGHAT and CDR2 FQDESV (reference sequence). DNA for the CDR3: TGTGCCAGCCGCTTGGGCCGGGGACTCCCCTATAATTCACCCCTCCACTTT. This encodes CASRLGRGLPYNSPLHF.

This clonotype was recorded many times. This sequence joins TRBV9 and TRBJ1-6; D ambiguous. There are 13 residues in the CDR3. Germline values: CDR1 SGDLS, CDR2 YYNGEE. Trimming removed 4 bases at V and 4 bases at J, with 6 bases between. CDR3: CASSPSYNSPLHF. CDR3 nucleotides: TGTGCCAGCAGCCCGTCGTATAATTCACCCCTCCACTTT.

The sample holds many counts of this clonotype. The rearrangement links TRBV7-9 to TRBJ1-2, with D possibly matching TRBD1 (5 bases). There are 13 residues in the CDR3. The germline V and J ends were trimmed by 5 bases and 8 bases, with 15 bases remaining between them. Germline-derived CDR1 and CDR2 are SEHNR and FQNEAQ (reference sequence). This CDR3 reads CASSPRGTGGYTF. The DNA for the CDR3 is TGTGCCAGCAGCCCCCGAGGAACAGGAGGCTACACCTTC.

The V call is TRBV25-1, the J call TRBJ2-7, with D possibly being TRBD1 (6 bases). The V end was cut by 11 bases, the J end by 3 bases, with 26 bases between. CDR1 and CDR2 (germline): MGHDK, SYGVNS. This CDR3 has 16 amino acids. The CDR3 DNA reads as TGTGCCTGGAGTCCCCTGGGGGCAGGCGCTCTCTACGAGCAGTACTTC. Translation: CAWSPLGAGALYEQYF.

This clonotype was observed at least ten times. This chain connects TRBV20-1 to TRBJ1-5; possible D gene TRBD1, 6 bases. Germline CDR1 and CDR2: DFQATT and SNEGSKA (reference sequence). The CDR3 sequence is 15 residues long. The chain's CDR3 is CRDPRDTLFNQPQHF. CDR3 DNA: TGCAGAGATCCGCGGGACACTCTTTTCAATCAGCCCCAGCATTTT.

This clonotype was seen a handful of times. The V call is TRBV19, the J call TRBJ2-6, with D uncertain. Germline loops: CDR1 LNHDA, CDR2 SQIVND (reference sequence). The CDR3 loop spans 17 amino acids. The V and J ends lost 3 bases and 0 bases respectively, with 12 bases between them. CDR3 nucleotides: TGTGCCAGTAGTATCCCCAGACTCATCTCTGGGGCCAACGTCCTGACTTTC. This gives the protein CASSIPRLISGANVLTF. The full variable domain, completed using reference TRBV19 and TRBJ2-6, is DGGITQSPKYLFRKEGQNVTLSCEQNLNHDAMYWYRQDPGQGLRLIYYSQIVNDFQKGDIAEGYSVSREKKESFPLTVTSAQKNPTAFYLCASSIPRLISGANVLTFGAGSRLTVL.

The chain couples TRBV30 to TRBJ1-2; 7 positions match TRBD1. This CDR3 spans 15 amino acids. The V segment lost 3 bases and the J segment 5 bases; nucleotides outside the gene matches: 12. Germline V gene data show CDR1 as GTSNPN and CDR2 as SVGIG (reference sequence). The CDR3 nucleotides are TGTGCCTGGAGGCGGGACAGCGGGATCGGGTATGGCTACACCTTC. Its translation: CAWRRDSGIGYGYTF.

J is TRBJ1-1 and V is TRBV5-1, with D tentatively TRBD1 (5 bases). The V gene's germline CDR1 is SGHRS and CDR2 YFSETQ. Trimming shortened V by 0 bases and J by 3 bases, and 12 bases separated the two germline ends. CDR3 length equals 15 residues. The CDR3 DNA reads TGCGCCAGCAGCTTGGCGGGGGTTTTGGACACTGAAGCTTTCTTT. It encodes CASSLAGVLDTEAFF.

The rearrangement joins TRBV7-2 to TRBJ2-7; D unclear. The CDR3 runs to 16 residues. Looked up from germline, CDR1 is SGHTA and CDR2 is FQGNSA. The V end lost 5 bases, the J end lost 1 base, and 18 bases lay between the germline ends. For the CDR3, the DNA is TGTGCCAGCAGCCGTGGCCCGTTAGTCCAGTCCTACGAGCAGTACTTC. This gives the protein CASSRGPLVQSYEQYF.

The chain has TRBV19 and TRBJ2-2; D gene ambiguous. Germline V gives CDR1 LNHDA, CDR2 SQIVND (reference sequence). The germline V and J ends were trimmed by 3 bases and 2 bases, with 10 bases remaining between them. The CDR3 has 15 amino acids. The CDR3: CASSMRAGNTGELFF. The CDR3 coding sequence is TGTGCCAGTAGTATGCGCGCAGGAAACACCGGGGAGCTGTTTTTT.

The rearrangement joins TRBV25-1 to TRBJ2-2, with a tentative D call TRBD1 (5 bases). This CDR3 spans 16 amino acids. Germline V CDR1 and CDR2: MGHDK, SYGVNS. Trimming took 11 bases from V and 0 from J, leaving 19 bases between them. The CDR3 spells CAWSVGRQSNTGELFF. The CDR3 nucleotides read TGTGCCTGGAGTGTAGGGCGACAGTCGAACACCGGGGAGCTGTTTTTT.

Points on this clonotype: A read error may produce the germline difference seen at one junction end. The chain combines TRBV7-9 with TRBJ2-5; the match to TRBD2 covers 7 bases. This CDR3 spans 17 amino acids. Per germline, CDR1 SEHNR and CDR2 FQNEAQ (reference sequence). The CDR3 DNA reads TGCGCCAGCAGCCAAGAAGTCCAGCGGGGAAACCAAGAGACCCAGTACTTC. Translated: CASSQEVQRGNQETQYF. Filled out from reference TRBV7-9 and TRBJ2-5, the complete variable domain reads DTGVSQNPRHKITKRGQNVTFRCDPISEHNRLYWYRQTLGQGPEFLTYFQNEAQLEKSRLLSDRFSAERPKGSFSTLEIQRTEQGDSAMYLCASSQEVQRGNQETQYFGPGTRLLVL.

There are many counts of this clonotype. The V gene is TRBV7-9, the J gene TRBJ1-2; D is uncertain. V was trimmed by 0 bases and J by 5 bases, leaving 7 bases between them. Germline V CDR1 and CDR2: SEHNR, FQNEAQ (reference sequence). The CDR3 has 13 residues. The CDR3 bases are TGTGCCAGCAGCTTAGCTTCTCTGTATGGCTACACCTTC. Translated: CASSLASLYGYTF.

The chain uses TRBV7-6 and TRBJ1-1; 10 nucleotides align to TRBD1. The CDR3 spans 14 residues. Germline V CDR1 and CDR2: SGHVS, FNYEAQ. This chain's CDR3 is CARDLGQGDTEAFF. The CDR3 DNA sequence: TGTGCTAGAGATCTAGGACAGGGGGACACTGAAGCTTTCTTT.

This clonotype was recorded a few times. J is TRBJ2-5 and V is TRBV7-9; either TRBD1 or TRBD2 may supply D (5 bases each). Per the germline V gene, CDR1 is SEHNR and CDR2 is FQNEAQ (reference sequence). Trimming removed 4 bases at V and 5 bases at J, with 11 bases between. This CDR3 spans 13 amino acids. CDR3 amino acids: CASSWDGKETQYF. CDR3 in DNA: TGTGCCAGCAGCTGGGACGGAAAGGAGACCCAGTACTTC. Looking up the rest from reference TRBV7-9 and TRBJ2-5 gives the full variable domain: DTGVSQNPRHKITKRGQNVTFRCDPISEHNRLYWYRQTLGQGPEFLTYFQNEAQLEKSRLLSDRFSAERPKGSFSTLEIQRTEQGDSAMYLCASSWDGKETQYFGPGTRLLVL.

There are many counts of this clonotype. The CDR3: CASSFDGTNEKLFF. In nucleotides, the CDR3 is TGTGCCAGCAGCTTCGACGGGACCAATGAAAAACTGTTTTTT. The rearrangement uses TRBV11-1 and TRBJ1-4, with D maybe TRBD1 (5 bases). The CDR3 covers 14 residues. Trimming stripped 3 bases from V and 5 bases from J, with 10 bases between. Germline lookup yields CDR1 SGHAT and CDR2 FQDESV (reference sequence).

V is TRBV9 and J is TRBJ2-7, with 8 bases matching TRBD2. Germline V gene data show CDR1 as SGDLS and CDR2 as YYNGEE. Germline trimming cut 7 bases from V and 0 bases from J; bases unmatched to any gene: 6. The CDR3 extends over 14 amino acids. The CDR3 DNA sequence: TGTGCCAGCGGCCAAGCGGGGGACTCCTACGAGCAGTACTTC. Translation gives CASGQAGDSYEQYF.

Worth noting for this clonotype: At one end, the junction sequence differs from germline, possibly due to a read error. The chain combines TRBV7-9 with TRBJ1-1; tentatively, D is TRBD1 (6 bases). Germline CDR1 SEHNR, CDR2 FQNEAQ (reference sequence). The CDR3 runs 15 residues. CDR3 in amino acids: CASSQEFGRGGQAFF. The CDR3 DNA sequence: TGCGCCAGCAGCCAAGAATTCGGCAGGGGAGGCCAAGCTTTCTTT.

Only a few counts were recorded for this clonotype. This chain links TRBV20-1 with TRBJ2-5, with 9 bases lining up with TRBD1. This CDR3 is 14 amino acids long. Unmatched junction bases numbered 9, after V lost 5 bases and J lost 5 bases. Germline CDR1 and CDR2: DFQATT and SNEGSKA (reference sequence). The CDR3: CSASAGTGYETQYF. CDR3 nucleotide sequence: TGCAGTGCTTCTGCCGGGACAGGGTACGAGACCCAGTACTTC.

This clonotype appeared a few times. The chain combines TRBV25-1 with TRBJ1-2, with no clear D. The germline CDR1 and CDR2 sequences are MGHDK and SYGVNS. With 4 bases removed from V and 0 bases from J, the gap between germline ends came to 9 bases. The length of the CDR3 is 14 residues. The CDR3 DNA reads TGTGCCAGCAGTGCTAGAGTTGCTAACTATGGCTACACCTTC. Translated, it gives CASSARVANYGYTF.

This clonotype was counted a few times. CDR3 coding DNA: TGTGCCAGCAGCCCCTTGGGGGGAAAAGAGACCCAGTACTTC. Residues: CASSPLGGKETQYF. V usage is TRBV7-8 and J usage is TRBJ2-5; TRBD2 is a possible D gene (6 bases). V was shortened by 5 bases and J by 3 bases, with 13 bases between the two germline ends. Germline lookup yields CDR1 SGHVS and CDR2 FQNEAQ. The CDR3 sequence is 14 residues long.

CDR3 amino acids: CASSELSGSGGYTF. In DNA, the CDR3 is TGTGCCAGCAGTGAACTATCAGGGAGCGGTGGCTACACCTTC. V gene TRBV2 combines with J gene TRBJ1-2, with D possibly being TRBD1 (5 bases). Trimming cost V 2 bases and J 7 bases, with 14 bases left between them. This CDR3 region has 14 residues. Germline CDR1 SNHLY, CDR2 FYNNEI.

This clonotype appeared a few times. V and J are TRBV7-9 and TRBJ2-2; TRBD1 matches 9 bases. After removal of 1 base from V and 0 bases from J, the junction contained 0 bases not matched to a gene. The CDR3 runs to 16 residues. Germline V gene data show CDR1 as SEHNR and CDR2 as FQNEAQ (reference sequence). CDR3 in DNA: TGTGCCAGCAGCTTAGGGACAGGGGCGAACACCGGGGAGCTGTTTTTT. Its protein product is CASSLGTGANTGELFF.

This clonotype was counted ten times or more. The chain links TRBV2 to TRBJ2-5, with D perhaps TRBD1 or TRBD2 (6 bases each). This CDR3 spans 15 amino acids. The V gene's germline CDR1 is SNHLY and CDR2 FYNNEI. Trimming shortened V by 5 bases and J by 0 bases, and 13 bases separated the two germline ends. DNA for the CDR3: TGTGCCAGCAGTCGGAGGGGGGACGACCAAGAGACCCAGTACTTC. This translates into CASSRRGDDQETQYF.